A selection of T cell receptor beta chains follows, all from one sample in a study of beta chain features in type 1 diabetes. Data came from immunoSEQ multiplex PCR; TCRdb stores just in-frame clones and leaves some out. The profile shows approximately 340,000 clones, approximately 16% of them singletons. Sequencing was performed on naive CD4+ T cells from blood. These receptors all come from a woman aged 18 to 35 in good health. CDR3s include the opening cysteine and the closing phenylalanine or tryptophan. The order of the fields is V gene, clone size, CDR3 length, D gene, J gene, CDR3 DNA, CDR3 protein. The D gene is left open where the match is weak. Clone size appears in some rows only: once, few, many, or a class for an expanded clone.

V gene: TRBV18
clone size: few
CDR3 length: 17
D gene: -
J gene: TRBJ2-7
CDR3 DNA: TGTGCCAGCTCACGCAACGGGATAGGACAGAGCTCCTACGAGCAGTACTTC
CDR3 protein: CASSRNGIGQSSYEQYF

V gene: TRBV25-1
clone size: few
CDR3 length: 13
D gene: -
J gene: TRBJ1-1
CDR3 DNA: TGTGCCAGCAGTGTGCAGTTTGGCACTGAAGCTTTCTTT
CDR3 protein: CASSVQFGTEAFF

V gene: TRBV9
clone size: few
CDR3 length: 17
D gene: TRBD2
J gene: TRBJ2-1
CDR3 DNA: TGTGCCAGCAGCGTAGAGGGACTAGCGGGAGAGAACGGCGAGCAGTTCTTC
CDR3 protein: CASSVEGLAGENGEQFF

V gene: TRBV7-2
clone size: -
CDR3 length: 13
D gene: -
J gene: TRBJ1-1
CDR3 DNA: TGTGCCAGCAGCCCGTGGGTGGGAGCTGAAGCTTTCTTT
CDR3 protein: CASSPWVGAEAFF

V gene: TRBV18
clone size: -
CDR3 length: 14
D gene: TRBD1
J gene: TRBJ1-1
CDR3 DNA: TGTGCCAGCTCACCAGAGGGGGCGGTCACTGAAGCTTTCTTT
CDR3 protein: CASSPEGAVTEAFF

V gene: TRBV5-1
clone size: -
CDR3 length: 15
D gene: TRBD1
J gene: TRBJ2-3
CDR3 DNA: TGCGCCAGCAGCTTGGCAGGACAGGTTGTCGATACGCAGTATTTT
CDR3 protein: CASSLAGQVVDTQYF

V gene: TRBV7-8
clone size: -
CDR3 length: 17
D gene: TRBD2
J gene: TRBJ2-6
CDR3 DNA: TGTGCCAGCAGCTTAGGGACTAGAAGCTCTGGGGCCAACGTCCTGACTTTC
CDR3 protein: CASSLGTRSSGANVLTF

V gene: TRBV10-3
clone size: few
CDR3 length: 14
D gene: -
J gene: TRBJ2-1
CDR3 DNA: TGTGCCATCAGTGCTACTAGTTCCGTCGGTGAGCAGTTCTTC
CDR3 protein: CAISATSSVGEQFF

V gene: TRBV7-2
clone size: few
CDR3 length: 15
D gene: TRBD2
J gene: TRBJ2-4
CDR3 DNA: TGTGCCAGCAGCTTAGTTGCGGGGGTAGGGAACATTCAGTACTTC
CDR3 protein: CASSLVAGVGNIQYF

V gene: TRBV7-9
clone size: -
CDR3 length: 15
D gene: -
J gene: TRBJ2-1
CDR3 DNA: TGTGCCAGCAGCTTAGTATTGGCGGGTCACAATGAGCAGTTCTTC
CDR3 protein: CASSLVLAGHNEQFF

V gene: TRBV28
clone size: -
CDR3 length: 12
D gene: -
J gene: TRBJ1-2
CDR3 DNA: TGTGCCAGCAGTTTACGGGGGTACGGCTACACCTTC
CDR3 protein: CASSLRGYGYTF

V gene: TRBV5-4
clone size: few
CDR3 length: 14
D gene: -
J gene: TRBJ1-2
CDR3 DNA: TGTGCCAGCAGCACCGAAACGGTTAACTATGGCTACACCTTC
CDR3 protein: CASSTETVNYGYTF

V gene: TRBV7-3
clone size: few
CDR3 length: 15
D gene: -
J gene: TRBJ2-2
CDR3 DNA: TGTGCCAGCAGCCCCCGGGGTTCCGGCTCCGGGGAGCTGTTTTTT
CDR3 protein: CASSPRGSGSGELFF

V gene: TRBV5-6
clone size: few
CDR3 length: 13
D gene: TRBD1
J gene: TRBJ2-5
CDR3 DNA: TGTGCCAGCAGCTACGACAGGGGTGAGACCCAGTACTTC
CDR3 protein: CASSYDRGETQYF

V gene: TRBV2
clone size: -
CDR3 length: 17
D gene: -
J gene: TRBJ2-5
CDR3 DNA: TGTGCCAGCACCTTTAGCATAGCGGATGAACGACCCAGGACCCAGTACTTC
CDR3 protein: CASTFSIADERPRTQYF

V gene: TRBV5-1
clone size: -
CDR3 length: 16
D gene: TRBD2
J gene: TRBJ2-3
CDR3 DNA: TGCGCCAGCAGCTTCGGACTAGCGGACTACACAGATACGCAGTATTTT
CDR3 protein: CASSFGLADYTDTQYF

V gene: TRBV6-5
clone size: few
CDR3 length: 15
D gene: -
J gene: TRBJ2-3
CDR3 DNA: TGTGCCAGCAGTTACTCGAGATCGGGGACAGATACGCAGTATTTT
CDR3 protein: CASSYSRSGTDTQYF